This TCR beta chain was observed in a study of beta chain features in type 1 diabetes. TCRB transcripts that were expressed got sequenced, as all of the isolated RNA had been reverse transcribed. Naive, central memory and regulatory T cell samples produced a mean of approximately 3.6 million reads. Clones were read by immunoSEQ multiplex PCR, and TCRdb kept only the in-frame ones, dropping some. The data hold hundreds of thousands of clones, with roughly 13% observed a single time. Germline lookup yields CDR1 ENHRY and CDR2 SYGVKD. This CDR3 region has 14 residues. The ends were cut back, 2 bases at V and 7 bases at J, with 11 bases in the middle. About this clone: The antigen remains unidentified.

By way of CD45RO/CCR7/CD25/CD127/CD95/CD27, the CD4+ regulatory, stem cell-like memory, central memory and naive cells were sorted. Notes on the study in general: The influence of HLA type on TCRB rearrangement stayed undetermined. Shorter TCRB CDR3s, moderately but significantly so, were found in Type 1 diabetes patients in all four CD4+ subsets. In the patient group, naive, central memory and Treg TCRB repertoires seemed more alike than in the healthy donor group.

This receptor was identified in a man between 18 and 35 years old with type 1 diabetes. Sequenced input: naive CD4+ T cells from blood. The chain links TRBV10-3 to TRBJ2-2; D is possibly TRBD1 (6 bases). As DNA, the CDR3 is TGTGCCATCAGTGAGGGCAGGGGTAACGGGGAGCTGTTTTTT. Its protein product is CAISEGRGNGELFF.